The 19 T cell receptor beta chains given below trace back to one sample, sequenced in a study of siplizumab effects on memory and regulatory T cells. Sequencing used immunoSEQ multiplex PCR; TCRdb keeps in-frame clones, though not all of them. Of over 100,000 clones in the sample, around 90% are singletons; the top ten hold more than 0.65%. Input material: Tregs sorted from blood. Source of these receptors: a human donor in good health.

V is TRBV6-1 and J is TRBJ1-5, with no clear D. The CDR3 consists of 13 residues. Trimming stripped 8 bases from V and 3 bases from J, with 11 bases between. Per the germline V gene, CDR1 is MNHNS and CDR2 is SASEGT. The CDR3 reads CASGVNPNQPQHF. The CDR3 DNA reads TGTGCCAGCGGGGTAAATCCCAATCAGCCCCAGCATTTT.

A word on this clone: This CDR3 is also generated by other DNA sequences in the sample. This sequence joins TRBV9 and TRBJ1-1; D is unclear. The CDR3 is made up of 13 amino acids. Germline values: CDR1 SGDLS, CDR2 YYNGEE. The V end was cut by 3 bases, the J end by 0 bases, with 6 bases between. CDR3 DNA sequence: TGTGCCAGCAGCGCCCACATGAACACTGAAGCTTTCTTT. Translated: CASSAHMNTEAFF.

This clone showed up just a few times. CDR3 sequence (DNA): TGTGCCAGCAGCCCGCGACTTAGGGGTGAGCAGTTCTTC. Its protein is CASSPRLRGEQFF. The rearrangement joins TRBV7-3 to TRBJ2-1; the D gene is possibly TRBD1 (5 bases). The V end lost 5 bases, the J end lost 9 bases, and 14 bases lay between the germline ends. The germline V gene encodes CDR1 SGHTA and CDR2 FQGTGA. The CDR3 loop spans 13 amino acids.

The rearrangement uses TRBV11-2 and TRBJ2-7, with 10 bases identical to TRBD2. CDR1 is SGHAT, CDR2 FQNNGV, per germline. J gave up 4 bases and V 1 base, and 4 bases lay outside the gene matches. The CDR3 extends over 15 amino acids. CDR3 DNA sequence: TGTGCCAGCAGCTTAGCATTGACTAGCGGGTACGAGCAGTACTTC. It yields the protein CASSLALTSGYEQYF. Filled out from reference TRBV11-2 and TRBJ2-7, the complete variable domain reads EAGVAQSPRYKIIEKRQSVAFWCNPISGHATLYWYQQILGQGPKLLIQFQNNGVVDDSQLPKDRFSAERLKGVDSTLKIQPAKLEDSAVYLCASSLALTSGYEQYFGPGTRLTVT.

CDR3 sequence (DNA): TGTGCCAGCAGTGAAAAGCTAAGGCGGGAAGGCTACACCTTC. As protein: CASSEKLRREGYTF. This rearrangement joins TRBV6-1 to TRBJ1-2; D remains unclear. CDR3 size: 14 residues. CDR1 is MNHNS and CDR2 is SASEGT in the germline V gene. V gave up 2 bases and J gave up 8 bases, with 15 bases separating them.

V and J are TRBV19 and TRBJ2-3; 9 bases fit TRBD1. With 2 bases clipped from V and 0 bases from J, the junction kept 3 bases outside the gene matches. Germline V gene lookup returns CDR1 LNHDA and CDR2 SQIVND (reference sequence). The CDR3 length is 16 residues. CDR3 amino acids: CASSILGQGSTDTQYF. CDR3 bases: TGTGCCAGTAGTATACTCGGACAGGGGAGCACAGATACGCAGTATTTT.

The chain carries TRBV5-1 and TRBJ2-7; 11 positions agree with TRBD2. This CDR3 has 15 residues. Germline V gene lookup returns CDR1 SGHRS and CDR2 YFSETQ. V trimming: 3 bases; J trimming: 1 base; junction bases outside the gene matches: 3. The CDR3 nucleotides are TGCGCCAGCAGCTCCGGGACTAGCGGATCCTACGAGCAGTACTTC. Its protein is CASSSGTSGSYEQYF.

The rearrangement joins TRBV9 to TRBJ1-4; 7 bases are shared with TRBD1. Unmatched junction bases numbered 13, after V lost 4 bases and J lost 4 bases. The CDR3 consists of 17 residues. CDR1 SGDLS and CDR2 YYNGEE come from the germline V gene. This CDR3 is CASSPTGNSFGNEKLFF. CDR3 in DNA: TGTGCCAGCAGCCCGACAGGGAACAGCTTTGGTAATGAAAAACTGTTTTTT.

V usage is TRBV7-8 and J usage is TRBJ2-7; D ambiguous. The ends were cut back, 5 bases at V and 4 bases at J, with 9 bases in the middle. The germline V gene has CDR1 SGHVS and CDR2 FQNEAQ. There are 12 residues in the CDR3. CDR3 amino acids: CASSLLGYEQYF. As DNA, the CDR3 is TGTGCCAGCAGCCTCTTGGGGTACGAGCAGTACTTC.

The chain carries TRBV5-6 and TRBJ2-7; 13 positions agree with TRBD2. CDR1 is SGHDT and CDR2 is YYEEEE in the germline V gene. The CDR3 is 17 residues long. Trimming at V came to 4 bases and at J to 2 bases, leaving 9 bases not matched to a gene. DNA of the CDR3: TGTGCCAGCAGCCGCGGGACTAGCGGGGACTTTCCCTACGAGCAGTACTTC. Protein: CASSRGTSGDFPYEQYF. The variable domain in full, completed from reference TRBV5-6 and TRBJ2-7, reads DAGVTQSPTHLIKTRGQQVTLRCSPKSGHDTVSWYQQALGQGPQFIFQYYEEEERQRGNFPDRFSGHQFPNYSSELNVNALLLGDSALYLCASSRGTSGDFPYEQYFGPGTRLTVT.

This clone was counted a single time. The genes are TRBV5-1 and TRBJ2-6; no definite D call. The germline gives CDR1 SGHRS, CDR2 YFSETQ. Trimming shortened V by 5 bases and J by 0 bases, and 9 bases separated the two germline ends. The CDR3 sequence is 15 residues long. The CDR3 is CASSFLPSGANVLTF. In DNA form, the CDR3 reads TGCGCCAGCAGTTTTCTACCCTCTGGGGCCAACGTCCTGACTTTC.

Here the CDR3 DNA reads TGCAGCGTCCCGCTGGACAGCCGGGAGCAGTACTTC. Translation: CSVPLDSREQYF. The chain uses TRBV29-1 and TRBJ2-7; D is perhaps TRBD1 (6 bases). Trimming pared 6 bases from V and 7 bases from J, leaving 16 bases between. This CDR3 comprises 12 residues. Per the germline V gene, CDR1 is SQVTM and CDR2 is ANQGSEA.

The CDR3 loop reads CASTPAGTLLMGNQPQHF. The CDR3 DNA reads TGTGCCAGCACCCCGGCTGGGACCCTTCTTATGGGCAATCAGCCCCAGCATTTT. The V gene is TRBV7-8, the J gene TRBJ1-5, with a possible D match to TRBD1 (5 bases). V dropped 7 bases and J dropped 2 bases, with 24 bases sitting between them. The CDR3 totals 18 residues. The germline gives CDR1 SGHVS, CDR2 FQNEAQ.

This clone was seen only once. CDR3 sequence: CASSLTGTGGYEQFF. CDR3 DNA: TGTGCCAGCAGCTTAACTGGGACAGGGGGCTATGAGCAGTTCTTC. The rearrangement links TRBV7-3 to TRBJ2-1, with 12 bases aligning to TRBD1. Germline trimming cut 0 bases from V and 8 bases from J; bases unmatched to any gene: 2. CDR3 length equals 15 residues. Per the germline V gene, CDR1 is SGHTA and CDR2 is FQGTGA.

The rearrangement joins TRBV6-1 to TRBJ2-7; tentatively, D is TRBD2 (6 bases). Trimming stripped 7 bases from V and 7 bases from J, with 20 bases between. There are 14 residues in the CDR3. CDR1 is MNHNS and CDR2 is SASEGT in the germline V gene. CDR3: CASNSPGTLLEQYF. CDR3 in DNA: TGTGCCAGCAACAGCCCCGGGACTCTTTTAGAGCAGTACTTC.

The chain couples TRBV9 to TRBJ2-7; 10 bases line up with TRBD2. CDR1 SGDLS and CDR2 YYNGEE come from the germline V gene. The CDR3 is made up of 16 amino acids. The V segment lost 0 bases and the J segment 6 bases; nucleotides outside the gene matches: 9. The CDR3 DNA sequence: TGTGCCAGCAGCGTAGGAGCTAGCGGGAGTCTAGGCGAGCAGTACTTC. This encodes CASSVGASGSLGEQYF.

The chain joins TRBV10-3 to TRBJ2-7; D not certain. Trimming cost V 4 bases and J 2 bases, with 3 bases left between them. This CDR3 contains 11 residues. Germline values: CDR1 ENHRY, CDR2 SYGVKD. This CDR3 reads CAISATYEQYF. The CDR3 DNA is TGTGCCATCAGTGCAACCTACGAGCAGTACTTC.

CDR3 coding DNA: TGTGCCAGCAGTGGACGGTCCTATGGCTACACCTTC. Its protein is CASSGRSYGYTF. The chain joins TRBV2 to TRBJ1-2; D is uncertain. The CDR3 contains 12 residues. Trimming took 4 bases from V and 4 from J, leaving 7 bases between them. Germline CDR1 is SNHLY and CDR2 is FYNNEI. The entire variable domain, with the rest obtained from reference TRBV2 and TRBJ1-2, is as follows: EPEVTQTPSHQVTQMGQEVILRCVPISNHLYFYWYRQILGQKVEFLVSFYNNEISEKSEIFDDQFSVERPDGSNFTLKIRSTKLEDSAMYFCASSGRSYGYTFGSGTRLTVV.

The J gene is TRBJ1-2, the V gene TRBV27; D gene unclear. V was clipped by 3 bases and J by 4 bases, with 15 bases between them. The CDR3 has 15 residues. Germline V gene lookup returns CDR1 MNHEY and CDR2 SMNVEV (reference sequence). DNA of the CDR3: TGTGCCAGCAGTTTGATAGGACCGCCGTCCTATGGCTACACCTTC. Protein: CASSLIGPPSYGYTF.